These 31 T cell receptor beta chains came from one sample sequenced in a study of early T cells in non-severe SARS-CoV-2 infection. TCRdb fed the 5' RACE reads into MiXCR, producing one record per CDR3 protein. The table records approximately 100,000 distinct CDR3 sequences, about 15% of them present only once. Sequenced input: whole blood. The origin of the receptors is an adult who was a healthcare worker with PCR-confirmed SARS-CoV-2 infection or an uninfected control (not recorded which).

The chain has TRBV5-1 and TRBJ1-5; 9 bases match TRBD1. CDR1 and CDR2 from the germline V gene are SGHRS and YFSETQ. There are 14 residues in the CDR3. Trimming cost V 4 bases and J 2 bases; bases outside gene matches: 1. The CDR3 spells CASSRTGGNQPQHF. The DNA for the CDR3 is TGCGCCAGCAGCAGGACAGGGGGCAATCAGCCCCAGCATTTT.

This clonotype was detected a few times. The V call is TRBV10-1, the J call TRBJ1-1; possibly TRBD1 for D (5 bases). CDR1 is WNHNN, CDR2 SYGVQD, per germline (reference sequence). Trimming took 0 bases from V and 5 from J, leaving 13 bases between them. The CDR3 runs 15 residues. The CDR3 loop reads CASSESGDAWTEAFF. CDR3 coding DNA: TGCGCCAGCAGTGAGTCGGGGGATGCGTGGACTGAAGCTTTCTTT.

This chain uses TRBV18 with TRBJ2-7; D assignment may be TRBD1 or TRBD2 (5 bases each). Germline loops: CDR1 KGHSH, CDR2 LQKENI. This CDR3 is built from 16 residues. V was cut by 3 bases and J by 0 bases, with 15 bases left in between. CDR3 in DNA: TGTGCCAGCTCACCGGGGACGGGACCGAGCTCCTACGAGCAGTACTTC. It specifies CASSPGTGPSSYEQYF.

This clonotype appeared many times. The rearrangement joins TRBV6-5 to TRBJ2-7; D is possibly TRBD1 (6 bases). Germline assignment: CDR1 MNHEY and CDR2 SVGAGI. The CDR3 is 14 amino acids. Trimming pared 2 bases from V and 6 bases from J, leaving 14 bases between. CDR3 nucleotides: TGTGCCAGCAGTTACGGACAGTCGCCCCTCGAGCAGTACTTC. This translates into CASSYGQSPLEQYF.

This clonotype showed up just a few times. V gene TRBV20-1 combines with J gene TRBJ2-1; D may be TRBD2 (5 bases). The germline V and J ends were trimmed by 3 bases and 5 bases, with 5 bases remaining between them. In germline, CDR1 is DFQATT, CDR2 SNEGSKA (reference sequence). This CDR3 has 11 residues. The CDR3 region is CSARRDNEQFF. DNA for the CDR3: TGCAGTGCTAGGCGGGACAATGAGCAGTTCTTC.

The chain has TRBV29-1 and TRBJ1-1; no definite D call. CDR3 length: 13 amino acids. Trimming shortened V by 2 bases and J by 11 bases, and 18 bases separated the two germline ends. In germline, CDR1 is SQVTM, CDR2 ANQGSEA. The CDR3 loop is CSVEQRLSPGAFF. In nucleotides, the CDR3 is TGCAGCGTTGAACAACGACTATCCCCGGGGGCTTTCTTT.

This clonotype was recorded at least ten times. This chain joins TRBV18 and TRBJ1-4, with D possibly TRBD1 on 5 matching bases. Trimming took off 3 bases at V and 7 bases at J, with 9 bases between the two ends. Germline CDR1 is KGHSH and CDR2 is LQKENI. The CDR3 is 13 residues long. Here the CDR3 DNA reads TGTGCCAGCTCACCGACAGAGGGTGAAAAACTGTTTTTT. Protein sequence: CASSPTEGEKLFF. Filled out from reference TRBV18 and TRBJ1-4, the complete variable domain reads NAGVMQNPRHLVRRRGQEARLRCSPMKGHSHVYWYRQLPEEGLKFMVYLQKENIIDESGMPKERFSAEFPKEGPSILRIQQVVRGDSAAYFCASSPTEGEKLFFGSGTQLSVL.

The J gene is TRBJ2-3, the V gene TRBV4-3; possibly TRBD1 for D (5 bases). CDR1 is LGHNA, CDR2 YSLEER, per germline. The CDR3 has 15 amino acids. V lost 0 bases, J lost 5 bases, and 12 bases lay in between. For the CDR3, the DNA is TGCGCCAGCAGCCAAGATAGGGGCGCGGTAGATACGCAGTATTTT. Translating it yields CASSQDRGAVDTQYF.

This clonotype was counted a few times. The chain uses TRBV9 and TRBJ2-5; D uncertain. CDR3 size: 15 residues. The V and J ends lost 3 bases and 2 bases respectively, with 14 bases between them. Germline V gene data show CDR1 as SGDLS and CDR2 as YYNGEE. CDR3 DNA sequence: TGTGCCAGCAGCGCAAGGGTTGGGCTACAAGAGACCCAGTACTTC. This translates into CASSARVGLQETQYF.

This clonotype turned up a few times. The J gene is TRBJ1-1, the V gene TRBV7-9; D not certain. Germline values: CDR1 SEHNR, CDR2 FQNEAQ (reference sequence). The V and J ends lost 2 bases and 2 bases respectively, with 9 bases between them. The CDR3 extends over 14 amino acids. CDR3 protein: CASSLYGSNTEAFF. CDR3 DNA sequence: TGTGCCAGCAGCTTATACGGCAGCAACACTGAAGCTTTCTTT.

In DNA, the CDR3 is TGTGCCAGCAAGTATTCGAACACTGAAGCTTTCTTT. Translating it yields CASKYSNTEAFF. This sequence joins TRBV19 and TRBJ1-1; the D is unclear. V shed 9 bases and J shed 1 base, with 9 bases lying between them. Germline V gene data show CDR1 as LNHDA and CDR2 as SQIVND (reference sequence). The length of the CDR3 is 12 residues. Filled out from reference TRBV19 and TRBJ1-1, the complete variable domain reads DGGITQSPKYLFRKEGQNVTLSCEQNLNHDAMYWYRQDPGQGLRLIYYSQIVNDFQKGDIAEGYSVSREKKESFPLTVTSAQKNPTAFYLCASKYSNTEAFFGQGTRLTVV.

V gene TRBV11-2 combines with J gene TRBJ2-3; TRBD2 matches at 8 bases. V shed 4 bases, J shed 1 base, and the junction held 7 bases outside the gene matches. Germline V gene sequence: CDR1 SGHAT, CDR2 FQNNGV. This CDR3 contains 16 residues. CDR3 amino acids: CASSSPAGGGTDTQYF. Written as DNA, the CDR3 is TGTGCCAGCAGCTCCCCGGCGGGGGGCGGCACAGATACGCAGTATTTT.

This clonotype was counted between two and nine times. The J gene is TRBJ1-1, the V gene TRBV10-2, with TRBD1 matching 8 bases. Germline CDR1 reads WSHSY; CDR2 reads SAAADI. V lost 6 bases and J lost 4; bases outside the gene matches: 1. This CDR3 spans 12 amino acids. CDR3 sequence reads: CASRDRGTEAFF. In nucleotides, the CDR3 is TGCGCCAGCAGAGACAGGGGCACTGAAGCTTTCTTT.

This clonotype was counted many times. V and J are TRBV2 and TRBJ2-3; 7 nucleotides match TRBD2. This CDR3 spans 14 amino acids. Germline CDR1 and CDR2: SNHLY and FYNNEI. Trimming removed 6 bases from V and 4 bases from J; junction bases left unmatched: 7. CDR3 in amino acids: CASRTREGADTQYF. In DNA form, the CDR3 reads TGTGCCAGCAGGACCAGGGAGGGCGCAGATACGCAGTATTTT. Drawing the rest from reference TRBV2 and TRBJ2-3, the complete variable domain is EPEVTQTPSHQVTQMGQEVILRCVPISNHLYFYWYRQILGQKVEFLVSFYNNEISEKSEIFDDQFSVERPDGSNFTLKIRSTKLEDSAMYFCASRTREGADTQYFGPGTRLTVL.

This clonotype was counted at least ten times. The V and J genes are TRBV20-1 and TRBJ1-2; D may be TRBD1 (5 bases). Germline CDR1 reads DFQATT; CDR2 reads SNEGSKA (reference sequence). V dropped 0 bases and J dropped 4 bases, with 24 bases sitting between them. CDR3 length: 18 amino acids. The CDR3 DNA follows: TGCAGTGCTAGAGAACCCCAGGGAGGCAAGGGGCCGGGCTATGGCTACACCTTC. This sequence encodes CSAREPQGGKGPGYGYTF.

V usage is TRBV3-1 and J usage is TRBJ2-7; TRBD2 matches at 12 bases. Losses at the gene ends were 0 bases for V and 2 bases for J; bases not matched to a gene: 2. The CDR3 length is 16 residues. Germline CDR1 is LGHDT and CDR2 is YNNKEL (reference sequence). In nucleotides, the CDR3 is TGTGCCAGCAGCCAAGACCGACTAGCGGGGGCCTACGAGCAGTACTTC. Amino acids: CASSQDRLAGAYEQYF.

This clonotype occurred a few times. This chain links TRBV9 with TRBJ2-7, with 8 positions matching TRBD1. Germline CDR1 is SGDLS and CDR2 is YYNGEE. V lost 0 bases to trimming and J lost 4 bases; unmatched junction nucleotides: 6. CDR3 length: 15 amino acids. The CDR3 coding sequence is TGTGCCAGCAGCGTAGAAGAGACAGGGGCATACGAGCAGTACTTC. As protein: CASSVEETGAYEQYF.

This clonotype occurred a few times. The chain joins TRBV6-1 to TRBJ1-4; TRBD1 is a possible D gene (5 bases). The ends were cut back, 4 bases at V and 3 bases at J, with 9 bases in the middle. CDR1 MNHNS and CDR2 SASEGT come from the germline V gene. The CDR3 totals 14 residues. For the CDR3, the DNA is TGTGCCAGCAGTGTGGCAGGGCCTAATGAAAAACTGTTTTTT. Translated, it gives CASSVAGPNEKLFF.

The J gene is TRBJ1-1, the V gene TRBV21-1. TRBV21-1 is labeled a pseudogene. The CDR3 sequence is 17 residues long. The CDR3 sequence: CASSKAGSPEMNTEAFF. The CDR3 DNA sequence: TGTGCCAGCAGCAAAGCGGGCAGTCCAGAAATGAACACTGAAGCTTTCTTT.

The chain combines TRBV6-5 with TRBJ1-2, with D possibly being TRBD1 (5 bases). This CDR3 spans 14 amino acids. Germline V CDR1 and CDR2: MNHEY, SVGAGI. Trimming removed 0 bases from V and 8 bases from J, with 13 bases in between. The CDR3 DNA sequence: TGTGCCAGCAGTTACTCTAGGGGAGTAAGAGGCTACACCTTC. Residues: CASSYSRGVRGYTF.

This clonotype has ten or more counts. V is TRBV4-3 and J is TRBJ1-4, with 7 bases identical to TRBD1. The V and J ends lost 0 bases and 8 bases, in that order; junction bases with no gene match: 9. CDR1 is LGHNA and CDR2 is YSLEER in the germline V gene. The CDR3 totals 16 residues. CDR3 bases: TGCGCCAGCAGCCAAGATTGGCAGGGGGGCGGCGAAAAACTGTTTTTT. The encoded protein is CASSQDWQGGGEKLFF.

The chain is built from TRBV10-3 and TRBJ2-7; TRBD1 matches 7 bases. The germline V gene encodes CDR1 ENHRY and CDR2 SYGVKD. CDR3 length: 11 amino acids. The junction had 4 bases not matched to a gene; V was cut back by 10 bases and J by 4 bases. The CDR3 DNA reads TGTGCCACCCAGACAGGGTACGAGCAGTACTTC. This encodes CATQTGYEQYF.

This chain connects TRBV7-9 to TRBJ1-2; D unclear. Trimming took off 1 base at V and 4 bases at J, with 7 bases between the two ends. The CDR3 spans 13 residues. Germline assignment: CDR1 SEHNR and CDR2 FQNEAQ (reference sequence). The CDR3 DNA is TGTGCCAGCAGCTTAGGTCCCAGCTATGGCTACACCTTC. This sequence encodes CASSLGPSYGYTF.

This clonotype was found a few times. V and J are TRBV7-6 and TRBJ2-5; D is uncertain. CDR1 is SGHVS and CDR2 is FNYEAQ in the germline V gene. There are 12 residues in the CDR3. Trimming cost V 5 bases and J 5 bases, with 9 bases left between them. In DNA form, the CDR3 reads TGTGCCAGCAGCCCCAGGAGTGAGACCCAGTACTTC. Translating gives CASSPRSETQYF. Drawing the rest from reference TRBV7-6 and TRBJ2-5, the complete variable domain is GAGVSQSPRYKVTKRGQDVALRCDPISGHVSLYWYRQALGQGPEFLTYFNYEAQQDKSGLPNDRFSAERPEGSISTLTIQRTEQRDSAMYRCASSPRSETQYFGPGTRLLVL.

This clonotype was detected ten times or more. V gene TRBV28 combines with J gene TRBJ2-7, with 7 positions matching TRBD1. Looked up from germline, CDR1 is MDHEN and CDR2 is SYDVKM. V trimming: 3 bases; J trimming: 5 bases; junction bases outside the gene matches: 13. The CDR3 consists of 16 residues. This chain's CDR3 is CASSFPERDRSDEQYF. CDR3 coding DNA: TGTGCCAGCAGTTTTCCTGAGAGGGACAGATCGGACGAGCAGTACTTC.

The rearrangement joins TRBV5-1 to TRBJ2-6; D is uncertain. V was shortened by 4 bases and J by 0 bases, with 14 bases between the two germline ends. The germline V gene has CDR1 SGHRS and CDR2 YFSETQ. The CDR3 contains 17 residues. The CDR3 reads CASSGAATFSGANVLTF. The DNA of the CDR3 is TGCGCCAGCAGCGGCGCAGCCACGTTCTCTGGGGCCAACGTCCTGACTTTC.

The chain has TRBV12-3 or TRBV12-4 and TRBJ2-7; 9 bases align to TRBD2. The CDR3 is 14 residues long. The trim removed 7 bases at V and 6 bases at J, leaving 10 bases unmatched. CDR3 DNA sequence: TGTGCCAGCATCAATAGCGGGGGAGCAGGCGAGCAGTACTTC. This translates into CASINSGGAGEQYF.

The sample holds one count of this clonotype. CDR3 nucleotides: TGCAGCGTTGACAGGGGGGACACTGAAGCTTTCTTT. This gives the protein CSVDRGDTEAFF. V usage is TRBV29-1 and J usage is TRBJ1-1, with TRBD1 identical over 7 bases. After removal of 3 bases from V and 3 bases from J, the junction contained 1 base not matched to a gene. The CDR3 sequence is 12 residues long. Germline V gene sequence: CDR1 SQVTM, CDR2 ANQGSEA.

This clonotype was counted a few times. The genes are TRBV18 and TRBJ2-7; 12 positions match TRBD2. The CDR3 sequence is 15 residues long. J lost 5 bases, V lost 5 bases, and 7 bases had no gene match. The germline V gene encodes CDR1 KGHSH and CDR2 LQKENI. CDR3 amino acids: CASSSPSGGVHEQYF. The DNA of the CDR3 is TGTGCCAGCTCATCTCCTAGCGGGGGGGTCCACGAGCAGTACTTC.

CDR3 amino acids: CASSHFTSRDRVMYEQFF. The CDR3 DNA is TGTGCCAGCAGTCATTTTACCTCCCGGGACAGGGTGATGTATGAGCAGTTCTTC. This sequence joins TRBV5-5 and TRBJ2-1; 9 bases are shared with TRBD1. The CDR3 has 18 amino acids. Germline-derived CDR1 and CDR2 are SGHKS and YYEKEE (reference sequence). V lost 5 bases to trimming and J lost 8 bases; unmatched junction nucleotides: 20.

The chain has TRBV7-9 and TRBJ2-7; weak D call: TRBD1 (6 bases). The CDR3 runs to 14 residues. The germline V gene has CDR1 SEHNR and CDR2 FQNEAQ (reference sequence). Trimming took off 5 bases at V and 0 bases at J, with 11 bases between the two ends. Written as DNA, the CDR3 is TGTGCCAGCAGCCAACAGGGCCTCTCCTACGAGCAGTACTTC. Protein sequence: CASSQQGLSYEQYF.